This TCR beta chain derives from a study of blood T cell repertoires in COVID-19. Turning to the study itself: Nucleic acid was either cDNA or gDNA, and it came from T cells, B-cell-depleted T cells, or PBMCs.

Looked up from germline, CDR1 is LGHNA and CDR2 is YSLEER. The V and J ends lost 1 base and 5 bases respectively, with 17 bases between them. CDR3 length: 16 amino acids. In the authors' workflow: Reference gene primer amplification gave nucleated cell count estimates. This table comes from immunoSEQ multiplex PCR, and its TCRdb copy is limited to in-frame clones, with some not included. Clone size and the V and J calls come from that table; the DNA yielded D and trimming. The data show some 100,000 clones, over 60% seen once. The chain carries TRBV4-3 and TRBJ2-5, with D perhaps TRBD1 (7 bases). The TCR comes from a man between 70 and 80 years old with acute or convalescent COVID-19. The sequenced sample consisted of peripheral blood. CDR3 sequence reads: CASSQAHRGTVETQYF. For the CDR3, the DNA is TGCGCCAGCAGCCAAGCCCATCGGGGGACAGTTGAGACCCAGTACTTC.